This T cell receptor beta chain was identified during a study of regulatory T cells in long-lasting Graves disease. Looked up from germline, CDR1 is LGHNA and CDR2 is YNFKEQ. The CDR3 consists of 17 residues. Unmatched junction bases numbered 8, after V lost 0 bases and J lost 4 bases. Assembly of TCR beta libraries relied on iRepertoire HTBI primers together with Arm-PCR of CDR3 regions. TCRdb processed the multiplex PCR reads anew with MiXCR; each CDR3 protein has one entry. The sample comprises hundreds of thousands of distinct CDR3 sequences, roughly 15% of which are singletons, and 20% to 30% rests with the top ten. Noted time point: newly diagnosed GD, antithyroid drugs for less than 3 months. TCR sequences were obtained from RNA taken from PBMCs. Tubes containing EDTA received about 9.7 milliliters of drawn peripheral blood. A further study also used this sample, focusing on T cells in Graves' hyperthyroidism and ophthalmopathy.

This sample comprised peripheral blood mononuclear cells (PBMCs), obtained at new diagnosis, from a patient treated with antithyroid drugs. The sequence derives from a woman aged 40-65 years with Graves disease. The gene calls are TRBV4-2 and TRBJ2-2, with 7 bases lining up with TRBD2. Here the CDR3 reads CASSQDKRGLGTGELFF. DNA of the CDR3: TGTGCCAGCAGCCAAGATAAGCGGGGCTTGGGCACCGGGGAGCTGTTTTTT.